This T cell receptor beta chain was found in a study of circulating and synovial CD4+ cells in juvenile arthritis. Germline V gives CDR1 SGHNT, CDR2 YYREEE (reference sequence). The CDR3 contains 17 residues. The J segment lost 0 bases and the V segment lost 0 bases, leaving 7 bases of the junction unmatched. Data came from immunoSEQ multiplex PCR; TCRdb stores just in-frame clones and leaves some out. In the table there are over 11,000 clones, roughly 83% of which are singletons. In the case of this clone: Its antigen is not known.

Study-wide results and caveats: Deeper sequencing increased measured overlap with synovial clonotypes. Circulating pathogenic-like lymphocytes shared a substantially higher fraction of CDR3 sequences with synovium than bulk blood.

Samples derive from patients with active juvenile idiopathic arthritis. Sequences were obtained from CD4+ T cells from synovial fluid. The chain has TRBV5-4 and TRBJ2-3; 7 nucleotides match TRBD2. This sequence originates from a human patient with juvenile idiopathic arthritis. Some clones in this sample may be carry-over from other donors' samples. The CDR3 loop is CASSLGSSGSSTDTQYF. CDR3 bases: TGTGCCAGCAGCTTGGGGTCTAGCGGATCTAGCACAGATACGCAGTATTTT.